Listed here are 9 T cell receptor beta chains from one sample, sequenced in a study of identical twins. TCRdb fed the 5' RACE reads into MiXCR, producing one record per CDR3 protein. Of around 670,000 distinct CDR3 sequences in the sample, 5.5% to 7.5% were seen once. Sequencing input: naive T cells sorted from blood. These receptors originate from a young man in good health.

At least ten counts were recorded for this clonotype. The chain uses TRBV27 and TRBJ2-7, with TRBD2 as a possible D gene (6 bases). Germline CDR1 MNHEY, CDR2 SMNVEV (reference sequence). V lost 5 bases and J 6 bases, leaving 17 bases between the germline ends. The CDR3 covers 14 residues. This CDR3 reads CASSNREPGSEQYV. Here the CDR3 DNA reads TGTGCCAGCAGTAACCGGGAGCCGGGCTCCGAGCAGTACGTC.

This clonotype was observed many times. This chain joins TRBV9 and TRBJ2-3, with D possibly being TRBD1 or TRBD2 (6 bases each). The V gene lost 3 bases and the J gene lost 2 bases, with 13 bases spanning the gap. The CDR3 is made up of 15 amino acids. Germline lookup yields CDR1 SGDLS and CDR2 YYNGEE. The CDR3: CASSAGDKPTDTQYF. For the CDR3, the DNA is TGTGCCAGCAGCGCGGGGGACAAACCCACAGATACGCAGTATTTT.

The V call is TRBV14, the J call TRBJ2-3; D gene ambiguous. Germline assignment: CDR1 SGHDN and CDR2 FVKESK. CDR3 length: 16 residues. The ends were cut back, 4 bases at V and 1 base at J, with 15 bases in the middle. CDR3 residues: CASSLGVQIGTDTQYF. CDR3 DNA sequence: TGTGCCAGCAGCCTAGGCGTACAAATTGGCACAGATACGCAGTATTTT.

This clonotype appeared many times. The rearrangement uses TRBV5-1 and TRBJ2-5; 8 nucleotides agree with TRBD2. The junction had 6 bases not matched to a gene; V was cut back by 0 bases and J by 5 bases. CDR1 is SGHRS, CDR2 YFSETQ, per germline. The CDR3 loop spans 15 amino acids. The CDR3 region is CASSLAQAGVETQYF. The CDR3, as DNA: TGCGCCAGCAGCTTGGCCCAAGCGGGAGTGGAGACCCAGTACTTC.

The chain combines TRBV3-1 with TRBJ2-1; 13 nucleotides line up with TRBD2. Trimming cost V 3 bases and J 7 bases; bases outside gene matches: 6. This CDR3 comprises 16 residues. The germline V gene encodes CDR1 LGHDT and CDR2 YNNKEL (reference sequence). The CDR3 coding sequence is TGTGCCAGCAGCCATGGACCGGGACTAGCGGGAAATGAGCAGTTCTTC. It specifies CASSHGPGLAGNEQFF.

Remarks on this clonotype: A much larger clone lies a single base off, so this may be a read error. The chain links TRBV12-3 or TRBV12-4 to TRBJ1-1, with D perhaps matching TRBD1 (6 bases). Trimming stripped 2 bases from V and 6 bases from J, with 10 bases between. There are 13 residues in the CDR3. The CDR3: CASSLIRGAEAFF. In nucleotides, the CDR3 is TGTGCCAGCAGTTTAATCAGGGGCGCTGAAGCTTTCTTT.

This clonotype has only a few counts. CDR3 nucleotide sequence: TGTGCCAGCACCACCGGAAGAGAGACCCAGTACTTC. Protein sequence: CASTTGRETQYF. The chain links TRBV12-3 or TRBV12-4 to TRBJ2-5; D unresolved. Trimming cost V 7 bases and J 4 bases, with 10 bases left between them. The CDR3 length is 12 residues.

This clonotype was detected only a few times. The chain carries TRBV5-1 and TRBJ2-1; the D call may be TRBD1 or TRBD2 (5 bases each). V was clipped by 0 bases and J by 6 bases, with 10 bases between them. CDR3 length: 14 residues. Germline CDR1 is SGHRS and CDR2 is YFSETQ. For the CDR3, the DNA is TGCGCCAGCAGCTTGGGGGACCGGAGCAATGAGCAGTTCTTC. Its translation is CASSLGDRSNEQFF.

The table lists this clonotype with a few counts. The CDR3 bases are TGCGCCAGCAAGGGACTACACGGTTATGAGCAGTTCTTC. This translates into CASKGLHGYEQFF. The rearrangement uses TRBV5-1 and TRBJ2-1; TRBD2 matches at 7 bases. This CDR3 comprises 13 residues. The trim removed 6 bases at V and 8 bases at J, leaving 8 bases unmatched. Germline V CDR1 and CDR2: SGHRS, YFSETQ.